Below are 30 T cell receptor beta chains sequenced from a single sample in a study of CD8 T cells in ankylosing spondylitis (dated by TCRdb to 2016 to 2017). Library preparation was by 5' RACE. The sequencer listed for this sample is Illumina HiSeq 2500. Starting from the raw public reads, TCRdb applied fastp trimming at Q25, assembled clones with MiXCR and retained in-frame beta chains. When rows share a CDR3 protein, they turn into one entry using the most common DNA and genes. The sample table records under 150,000 distinct CDR3 sequences; around 9.3% of these occur just once. 2.5% to 3.5% of the sample belongs to the ten largest clones. Sequencing input: blood, either unsorted or a sorted T cell fraction (not recorded which). All receptors derive from a male donor with ankylosing spondylitis or in good health (not recorded which).

This clonotype occurred many times. The chain couples TRBV20-1 to TRBJ2-7, with D possibly being TRBD2 (6 bases). The germline V and J ends were trimmed by 6 bases and 4 bases, with 22 bases remaining between them. Germline V gives CDR1 DFQATT, CDR2 SNEGSKA (reference sequence). The CDR3 is 15 amino acids. CDR3 in amino acids: CSASPGYSSGYEQYF. As DNA, the CDR3 is TGCAGTGCGTCCCCAGGATATAGTAGCGGTTACGAGCAGTACTTC.

To note about this clonotype: One base away lies a much larger clone, so this may be a sequencing read error. This chain connects TRBV5-1 to TRBJ2-3; D possibly corresponds to TRBD2 (6 bases). This CDR3 spans 16 amino acids. Germline V CDR1 and CDR2: SGHRS, YFSETQ. V lost 0 bases and J 7 bases, leaving 18 bases between the germline ends. The CDR3 DNA reads as TGCGCCAGCAGCTTGGTAGTAGCGGCCCCCCAACATACGCAGTATTTT. This encodes CASSLVVAAPQHTQYF.

This clonotype was recorded at least ten times. The V gene is TRBV29-1, the J gene TRBJ2-3; D is undetermined. The CDR3 sequence is 14 residues long. Trimming stripped 6 bases from V and 0 bases from J, with 13 bases between. Germline values: CDR1 SQVTM, CDR2 ANQGSEA. As DNA, the CDR3 is TGCAGCGTGCGAACTCGACGCAGCACAGATACGCAGTATTTT. This translates into CSVRTRRSTDTQYF.

J is TRBJ2-2 and V is TRBV5-1, with D perhaps matching TRBD2 (7 bases). The germline gives CDR1 SGHRS, CDR2 YFSETQ. This CDR3 is 14 amino acids long. V was trimmed by 2 bases and J by 5 bases, leaving 10 bases between them. CDR3 sequence (DNA): TGCGCCAGCAGCTTCGGGGGGCAAACCGGGGAGCTGTTTTTT. Its translation is CASSFGGQTGELFF. Full variable domain (outside the CDR3, taken from reference TRBV5-1 and TRBJ2-2): KAGVTQTPRYLIKTRGQQVTLSCSPISGHRSVSWYQQTPGQGLQFLFEYFSETQRNKGNFPGRFSGRQFSNSRSEMNVSTLELGDSALYLCASSFGGQTGELFFGEGSRLTVL.

Many counts were recorded for this clonotype. CDR3 DNA: TGTGCCAGCTCAGGACAGCCTACATGGATGGCTTTCTTT. It encodes CASSGQPTWMAFF. The genes are TRBV28 and TRBJ1-1, with D perhaps matching TRBD1 (6 bases). CDR1 is MDHEN and CDR2 is SYDVKM in the germline V gene. The CDR3 totals 13 residues. V was pared by 8 bases and J by 11 bases, with 21 bases between.

In its sample, this clonotype was seen many times. The chain couples TRBV7-2 to TRBJ2-3; TRBD1 matches at 7 bases. Trimming at V came to 6 bases and at J to 4 bases, leaving 7 bases not matched to a gene. Germline assignment: CDR1 SGHTA and CDR2 FQGNSA. The CDR3 extends over 14 amino acids. This chain's CDR3 is CASRNRQGSDTQYF. The CDR3 region has the DNA TGTGCCAGCAGAAACAGACAGGGCTCAGATACGCAGTATTTT.

This clonotype was seen ten or more times. The chain couples TRBV12-3 or TRBV12-4 to TRBJ2-1; D remains unclear. This CDR3 is 12 amino acids long. V was pared by 6 bases and J by 5 bases, with 8 bases between. The chain's CDR3 is CASSTGHNEQFF. The CDR3 nucleotides are TGTGCCAGCAGCACGGGCCACAATGAGCAGTTCTTC.

The V and J genes are TRBV14 and TRBJ2-2; 8 bases are a match to TRBD2. V shed 4 bases, J shed 7 bases, and the junction held 8 bases outside the gene matches. Germline-derived CDR1 and CDR2 are SGHDN and FVKESK. CDR3 size: 15 residues. Here the CDR3 DNA reads TGTGCCAGCAGCCGCATGGGACTAGGGCACGGGGAGCTGTTTTTT. Its translation is CASSRMGLGHGELFF.

This clonotype has ten or more counts. V usage is TRBV14 and J usage is TRBJ2-1; TRBD1 aligns across 8 bases. Germline V gives CDR1 SGHDN, CDR2 FVKESK. The V segment lost 3 bases and the J segment 10 bases; nucleotides outside the gene matches: 11. The CDR3 length is 15 residues. CDR3 DNA sequence: TGTGCCAGCAGCCATTCCGGGACAGGTGTTTGGGAGCAGTTCTTC. Translation gives CASSHSGTGVWEQFF.

This clonotype has at least ten counts. The rearrangement uses TRBV6-1 and TRBJ1-3; D is undetermined. The CDR3 contains 14 residues. V was pared by 6 bases and J by 0 bases, with 9 bases between. In germline, CDR1 is MNHNS, CDR2 SASEGT. The CDR3 DNA reads as TGTGCCAGCAGGGAGTTCCCCTCTGGAAACACCATATATTTT. Translation gives CASREFPSGNTIYF.

This clonotype has a count of ten or more. The chain joins TRBV5-6 to TRBJ2-7, with TRBD1 matching 9 bases. J was trimmed by 2 bases and V by 5 bases; bases with no gene match: 5. The CDR3 is made up of 14 amino acids. The germline gives CDR1 SGHDT, CDR2 YYEEEE. The CDR3 sequence: CASRETGGAYEQYF. The DNA for the CDR3 is TGTGCCAGCAGAGAGACAGGGGGGGCCTACGAGCAGTACTTC.

Ten or more counts support this clonotype. The CDR3 DNA is TGCGCCAGCAGCTTGGAGGGACATGTTCAATATGGCTACACCTTC. The encoded protein is CASSLEGHVQYGYTF. The genes are TRBV5-1 and TRBJ1-2; TRBD1 is a possible D gene (6 bases). CDR1 SGHRS and CDR2 YFSETQ come from the germline V gene. Trimming cost V 0 bases and J 5 bases, with 14 bases left between them. This CDR3 is built from 15 residues.

This clonotype was found many times. V usage is TRBV7-2 and J usage is TRBJ2-3; D is undetermined. Germline loops: CDR1 SGHTA, CDR2 FQGNSA. Trimming left V 2 bases short and J 6 bases short, with 6 bases between. The CDR3 has 12 residues. The CDR3 DNA reads as TGTGCCAGCAGCTTACGACGGGATACGCAGTATTTT. Protein product: CASSLRRDTQYF.

This clonotype was counted at least ten times. J is TRBJ2-1 and V is TRBV20-1; 9 bases align to TRBD2. CDR3 length: 17 residues. Per germline, CDR1 DFQATT and CDR2 SNEGSKA (reference sequence). Trimming took 0 bases from V and 5 from J; bases not matched to a gene: 11. CDR3 DNA sequence: TGCAGTGCTAGAGATCACAAGACTAGCGGATTTAACAATGAGCAGTTCTTC. It encodes CSARDHKTSGFNNEQFF.

This clonotype was counted many times. V is TRBV4-3 and J is TRBJ2-4; the D gene is possibly TRBD1 (5 bases). Trimming stripped 2 bases from V and 0 bases from J, with 8 bases between. Germline-derived CDR1 and CDR2 are LGHNA and YSLEER. The CDR3 has 15 residues. This CDR3 reads CASSQMQGAKNIQYF. In DNA form, the CDR3 reads TGCGCCAGCAGCCAAATGCAGGGAGCCAAAAACATTCAGTACTTC.

This clonotype was detected many times. The rearrangement uses TRBV12-3 or TRBV12-4 and TRBJ2-1; D unclear. The V end lost 0 bases, the J end lost 4 bases, and 16 bases lay between the germline ends. This CDR3 comprises 17 residues. CDR3 residues: CASSLASNPLGYNEQFF. The CDR3 nucleotides read TGTGCCAGCAGTTTAGCTTCAAACCCCCTAGGGTACAATGAGCAGTTCTTC.

This chain uses TRBV12-3 or TRBV12-4 with TRBJ1-2; a possible D gene is TRBD1 (6 bases). V gave up 6 bases and J gave up 7 bases, with 12 bases separating them. The CDR3 loop spans 12 amino acids. The CDR3 DNA reads TGTGCCAGCAGCTGGGGGCTCGGTGGCTACACCTTC. Protein product: CASSWGLGGYTF.

This clonotype was seen only a few times. The chain combines TRBV5-1 with TRBJ2-1, with a possible D match to TRBD1 (5 bases). The V and J ends lost 0 bases and 2 bases respectively, with 15 bases between them. Germline lookup yields CDR1 SGHRS and CDR2 YFSETQ. This CDR3 is 17 amino acids long. CDR3 in amino acids: CASSLGAWQGPYNEQFF. For the CDR3, the DNA is TGCGCCAGCAGCTTGGGTGCGTGGCAGGGCCCCTACAATGAGCAGTTCTTC.

This clonotype was observed many times. V gene TRBV6-2 or TRBV6-3 combines with J gene TRBJ2-5, with D hard to call. The CDR3 extends over 15 amino acids. Germline assignment: CDR1 MNHEY and CDR2 SVGEGT. V lost 6 bases and J 1 base, leaving 15 bases between the germline ends. The CDR3 DNA reads as TGTGCCAGCAGACCCCGAAGGGCGATCCAAGAGACCCAGTACTTC. This gives the protein CASRPRRAIQETQYF.

This clonotype was observed at least ten times. CDR3: CATSHGRADNEQFF. The CDR3 coding sequence is TGTGCCACCAGTCACGGTAGGGCGGACAATGAGCAGTTCTTC. The genes are TRBV24-1 and TRBJ2-1; the D is unclear. V lost 6 bases to trimming and J lost 5 bases, with 13 bases between them. In germline, CDR1 is KGHDR, CDR2 SFDVKD. The CDR3 consists of 14 residues.

This clonotype was found many times. V usage is TRBV6-1 and J usage is TRBJ2-2; 8 nucleotides match TRBD1. Germline assignment: CDR1 MNHNS and CDR2 SASEGT. This CDR3 region has 14 residues. J lost 6 bases, V lost 11 bases, and 11 bases had no gene match. The CDR3 DNA follows: TGTGCCTGTGTCGGGCAGGGGGCATCCGGGGAGCTGTTTTTT. Encoded protein: CACVGQGASGELFF.

Ten or more counts support this clonotype. The genes are TRBV29-1 and TRBJ2-3; D gene ambiguous. The CDR3 is 13 residues long. The germline gives CDR1 SQVTM, CDR2 ANQGSEA. V was cut by 5 bases and J by 2 bases, with 11 bases left in between. Here the CDR3 reads CSVSLAPTDTQYF. The CDR3 DNA is TGCAGCGTTTCTTTGGCACCCACAGATACGCAGTATTTT.

There are many counts of this clonotype. The CDR3 is CASSLRQGHTEAFF. In nucleotides, the CDR3 is TGTGCCAGCAGTTTACGGCAGGGGCACACTGAAGCTTTCTTT. The genes are TRBV12-3 or TRBV12-4 and TRBJ1-1; D might be TRBD1 (6 bases). V was pared by 2 bases and J by 3 bases, with 10 bases between. The CDR3 covers 14 residues.

The chain combines TRBV5-4 with TRBJ2-7; 11 bases map to TRBD1. Germline V gives CDR1 SGHNT, CDR2 YYREEE (reference sequence). Unmatched junction bases numbered 7, after V lost 0 bases and J lost 8 bases. This CDR3 is 15 amino acids long. The CDR3 region has the DNA TGTGCCAGCAGCTTGGAGGGACAGGGGGTTAATAAGCAGTACTTC. Its protein is CASSLEGQGVNKQYF.

In this sample, this clonotype turned up many times. The chain employs TRBV7-9 and TRBJ2-7; 8 bases are a match to TRBD1. Germline assignment: CDR1 SEHNR and CDR2 FQNEAQ (reference sequence). V shed 5 bases, J shed 4 bases, and the junction held 4 bases outside the gene matches. CDR3 length equals 13 residues. DNA for the CDR3: TGTGCCAGCAGCCGCAGGGGGCGGTACGAGCAGTACTTC. As protein: CASSRRGRYEQYF.

This clonotype appeared a few times. This chain connects TRBV3-1 to TRBJ2-2, with D maybe TRBD2 (5 bases). The germline V gene encodes CDR1 LGHDT and CDR2 YNNKEL (reference sequence). Trimming shortened V by 3 bases and J by 8 bases, and 13 bases separated the two germline ends. The CDR3 is 14 amino acids. The DNA of the CDR3 is TGTGCCAGCAGCCAGTCTTCGGGAAAGGGGGAGCTGTTTTTT. Translation: CASSQSSGKGELFF.

This clonotype was seen more than once but under ten times. This chain connects TRBV3-1 to TRBJ2-1; no definite D call. This CDR3 region has 11 residues. V was trimmed by 4 bases and J by 7 bases, leaving 5 bases between them. Germline assignment: CDR1 LGHDT and CDR2 YNNKEL (reference sequence). Here the CDR3 reads CASSRRNEQFF. The DNA for the CDR3 is TGTGCCAGCAGCCGCCGGAATGAGCAGTTCTTC.

This clonotype came up many times. V and J are TRBV29-1 and TRBJ2-3; D possibly matches TRBD1 or TRBD2 (5 bases each). The CDR3 has 13 amino acids. Germline V CDR1 and CDR2: SQVTM, ANQGSEA. The V end was cut by 6 bases, the J end by 2 bases, with 12 bases between. The CDR3, as DNA: TGCAGCGTGAGTGGGGGTAACACAGATACGCAGTATTTT. This translates into CSVSGGNTDTQYF.

This clonotype has at least ten counts. The V gene is TRBV6-5, the J gene TRBJ2-5; D perhaps matches TRBD1 (6 bases). CDR3 length: 16 amino acids. V lost 1 base, J lost 0 bases, and 12 bases lay in between. CDR1 is MNHEY and CDR2 is SVGAGI in the germline V gene. For the CDR3, the DNA is TGTGCCAGCAGTTACTTCAGGGGACCGAACCAAGAGACCCAGTACTTC. Protein: CASSYFRGPNQETQYF.

Details on this clonotype: A much bigger clone sits one base away, suggesting this may be a read error. The chain joins TRBV6-5 to TRBJ1-5, with 7 bases fitting TRBD1. CDR3 size: 16 residues. Germline V gene data show CDR1 as MNHEY and CDR2 as SVGAGI. The CDR3 region is CDSSYSTGVGNQPQHF. The CDR3, as DNA: TGTGACAGCAGTTACTCCACAGGGGTAGGCAATCAGCCCCAGCATTTT.